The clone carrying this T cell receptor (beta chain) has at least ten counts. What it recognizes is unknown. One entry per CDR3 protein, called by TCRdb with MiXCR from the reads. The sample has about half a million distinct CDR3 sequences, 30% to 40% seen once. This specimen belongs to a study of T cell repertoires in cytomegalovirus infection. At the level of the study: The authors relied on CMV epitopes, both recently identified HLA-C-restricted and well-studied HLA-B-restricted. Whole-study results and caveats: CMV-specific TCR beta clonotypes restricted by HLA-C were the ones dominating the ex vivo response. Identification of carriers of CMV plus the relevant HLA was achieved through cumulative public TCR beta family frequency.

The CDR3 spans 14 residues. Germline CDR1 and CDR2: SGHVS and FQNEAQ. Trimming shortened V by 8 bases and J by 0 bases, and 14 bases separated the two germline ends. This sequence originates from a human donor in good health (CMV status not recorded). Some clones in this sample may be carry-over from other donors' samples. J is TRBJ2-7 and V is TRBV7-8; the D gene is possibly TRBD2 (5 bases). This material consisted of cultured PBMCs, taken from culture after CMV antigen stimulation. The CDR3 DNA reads TGTGCCAGCCGAAAACTAGGGCTCTCCTACGAGCAGTACTTC. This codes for CASRKLGLSYEQYF.